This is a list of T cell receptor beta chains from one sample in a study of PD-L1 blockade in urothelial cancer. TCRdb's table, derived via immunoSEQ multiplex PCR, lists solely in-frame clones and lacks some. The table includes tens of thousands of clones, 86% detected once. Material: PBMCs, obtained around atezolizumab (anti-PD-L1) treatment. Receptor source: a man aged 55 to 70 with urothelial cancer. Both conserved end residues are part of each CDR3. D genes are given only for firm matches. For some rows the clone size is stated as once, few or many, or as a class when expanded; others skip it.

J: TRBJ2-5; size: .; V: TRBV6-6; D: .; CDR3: CASSPGVPRTQYF; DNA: TGTGCCAGCAGCCCGGGGGTACCCCGGACCCAGTACTTC
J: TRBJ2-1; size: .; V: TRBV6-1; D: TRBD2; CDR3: CASKPGLALNEQFF; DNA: TGTGCCAGTAAACCGGGACTAGCGTTAAATGAGCAGTTCTTC
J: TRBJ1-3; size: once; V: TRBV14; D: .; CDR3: CASSQMPGSGNTIYF; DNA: TGTGCCAGCAGCCAAATGCCAGGCTCTGGAAACACCATATATTTT
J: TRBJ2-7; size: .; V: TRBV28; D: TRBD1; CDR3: CASSNPGTAYEQYF; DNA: TGTGCCAGCAGTAACCCCGGGACAGCCTACGAGCAGTACTTC
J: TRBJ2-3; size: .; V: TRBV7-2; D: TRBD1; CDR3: CASSYPQQGKRTDTQYF; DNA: TGTGCCAGCAGCTACCCACAACAGGGGAAACGGACAGATACGCAGTATTTT
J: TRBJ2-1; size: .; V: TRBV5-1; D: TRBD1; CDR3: CASSLTTGGPPYNEQFF; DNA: TGCGCCAGCAGCTTGACGACAGGGGGCCCCCCCTACAATGAGCAGTTCTTC
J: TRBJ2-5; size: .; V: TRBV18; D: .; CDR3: CASSPRELQETQYF; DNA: TGTGCCAGCTCACCGAGGGAGTTGCAAGAGACCCAGTACTTC
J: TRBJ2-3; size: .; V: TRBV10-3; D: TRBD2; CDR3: CATTSGGVGTDTQYF; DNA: TGTGCCACGACTAGCGGGGGGGTAGGGACAGATACGCAGTATTTT
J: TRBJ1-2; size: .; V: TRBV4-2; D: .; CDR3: CASSRQAGNYGYTF; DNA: TGTGCCAGCAGCCGACAGGCAGGAAACTATGGCTACACCTTC
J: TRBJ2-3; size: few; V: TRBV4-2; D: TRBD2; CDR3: CASRQLAGATDTQYF; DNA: TGTGCCAGCAGACAACTAGCGGGGGCAACAGATACGCAGTATTTT